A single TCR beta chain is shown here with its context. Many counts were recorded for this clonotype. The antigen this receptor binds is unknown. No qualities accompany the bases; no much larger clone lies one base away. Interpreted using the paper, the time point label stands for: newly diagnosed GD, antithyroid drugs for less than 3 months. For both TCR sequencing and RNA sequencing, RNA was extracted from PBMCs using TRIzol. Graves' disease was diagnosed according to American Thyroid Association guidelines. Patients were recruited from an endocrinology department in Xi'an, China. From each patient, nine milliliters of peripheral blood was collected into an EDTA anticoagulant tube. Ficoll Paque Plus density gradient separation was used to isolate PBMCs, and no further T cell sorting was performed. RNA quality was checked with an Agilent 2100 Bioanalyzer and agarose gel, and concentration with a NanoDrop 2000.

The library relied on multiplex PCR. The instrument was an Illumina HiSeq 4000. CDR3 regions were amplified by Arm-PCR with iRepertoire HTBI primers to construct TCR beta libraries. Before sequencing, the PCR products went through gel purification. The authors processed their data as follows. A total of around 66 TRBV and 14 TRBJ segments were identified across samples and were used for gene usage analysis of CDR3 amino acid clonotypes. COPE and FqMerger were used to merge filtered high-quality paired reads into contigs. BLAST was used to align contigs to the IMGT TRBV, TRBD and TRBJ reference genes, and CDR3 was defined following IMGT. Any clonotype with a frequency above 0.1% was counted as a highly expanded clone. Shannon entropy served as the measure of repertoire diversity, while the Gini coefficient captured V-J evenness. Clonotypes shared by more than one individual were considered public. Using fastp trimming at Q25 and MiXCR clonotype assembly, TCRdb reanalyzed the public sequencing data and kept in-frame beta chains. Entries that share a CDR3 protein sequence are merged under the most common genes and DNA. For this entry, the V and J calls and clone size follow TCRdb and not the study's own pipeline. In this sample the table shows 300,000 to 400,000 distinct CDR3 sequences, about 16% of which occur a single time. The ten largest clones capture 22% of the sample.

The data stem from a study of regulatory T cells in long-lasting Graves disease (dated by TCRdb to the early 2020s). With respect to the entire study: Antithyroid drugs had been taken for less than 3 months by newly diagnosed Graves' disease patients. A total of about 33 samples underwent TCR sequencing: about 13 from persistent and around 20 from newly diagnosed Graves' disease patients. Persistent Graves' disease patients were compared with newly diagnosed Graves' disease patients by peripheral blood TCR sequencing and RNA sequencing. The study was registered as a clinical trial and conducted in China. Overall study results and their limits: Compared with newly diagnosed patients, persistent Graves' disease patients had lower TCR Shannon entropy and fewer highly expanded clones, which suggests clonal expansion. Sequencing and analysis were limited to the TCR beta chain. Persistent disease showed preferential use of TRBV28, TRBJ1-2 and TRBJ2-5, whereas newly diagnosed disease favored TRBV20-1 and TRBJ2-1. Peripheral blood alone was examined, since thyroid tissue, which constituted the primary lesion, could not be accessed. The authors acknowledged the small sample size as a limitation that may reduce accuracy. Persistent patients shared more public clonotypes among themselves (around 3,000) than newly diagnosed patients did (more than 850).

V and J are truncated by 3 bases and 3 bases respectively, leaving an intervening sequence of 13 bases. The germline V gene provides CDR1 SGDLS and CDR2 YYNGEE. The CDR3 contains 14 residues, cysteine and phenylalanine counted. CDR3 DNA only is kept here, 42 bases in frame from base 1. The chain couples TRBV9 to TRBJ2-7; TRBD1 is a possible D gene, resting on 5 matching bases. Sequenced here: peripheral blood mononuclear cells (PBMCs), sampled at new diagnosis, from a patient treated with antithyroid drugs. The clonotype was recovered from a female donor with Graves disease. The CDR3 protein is CASSAQGLGYEQYF. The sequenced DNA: TGTGCCAGCAGCGCCCAGGGATTGGGCTACGAGCAGTACTTC. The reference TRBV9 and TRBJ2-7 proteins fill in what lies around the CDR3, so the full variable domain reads DSGVTQTPKHLITATGQRVTLRCSPRSGDLSVYWYQQSLDQGLQFLIQYYNGEERAKGNILERFSAQQFPDLHSELNLSSLELGDSALYFCASSAQGLGYEQYFGPGTRLTVT.